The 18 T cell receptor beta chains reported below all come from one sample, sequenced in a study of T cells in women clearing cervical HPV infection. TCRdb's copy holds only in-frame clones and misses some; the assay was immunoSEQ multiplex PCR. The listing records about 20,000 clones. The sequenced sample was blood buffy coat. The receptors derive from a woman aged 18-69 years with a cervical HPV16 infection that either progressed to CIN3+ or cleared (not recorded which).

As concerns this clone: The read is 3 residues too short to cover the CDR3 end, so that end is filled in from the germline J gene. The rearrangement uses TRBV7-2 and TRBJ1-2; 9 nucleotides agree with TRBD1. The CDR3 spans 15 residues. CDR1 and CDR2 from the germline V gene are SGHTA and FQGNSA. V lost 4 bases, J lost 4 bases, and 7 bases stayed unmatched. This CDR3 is CASSSGTGLFYGYTF. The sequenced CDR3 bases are TGTGCCAGCAGCTCGGGGACAGGGTTGTTCTATGGC.

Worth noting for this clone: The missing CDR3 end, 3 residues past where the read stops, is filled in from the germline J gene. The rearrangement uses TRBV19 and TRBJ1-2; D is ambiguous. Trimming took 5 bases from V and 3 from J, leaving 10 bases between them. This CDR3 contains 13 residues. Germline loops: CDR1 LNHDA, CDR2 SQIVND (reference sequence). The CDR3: CASSVDMYYGYTF. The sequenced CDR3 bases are TGTGCCAGTAGTGTCGACATGTACTATGGC.

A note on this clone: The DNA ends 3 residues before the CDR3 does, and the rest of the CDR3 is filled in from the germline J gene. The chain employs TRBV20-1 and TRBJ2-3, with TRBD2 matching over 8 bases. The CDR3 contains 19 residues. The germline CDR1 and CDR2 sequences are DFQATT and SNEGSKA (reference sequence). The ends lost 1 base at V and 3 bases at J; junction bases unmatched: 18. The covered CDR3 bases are TGCAGTGCTAGAGGAACTATTGATACCGGGGGGGGCCCGACAGATACG. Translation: CSARGTIDTGGGPTDT. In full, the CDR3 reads CSARGTIDTGGGPTDTQYF.

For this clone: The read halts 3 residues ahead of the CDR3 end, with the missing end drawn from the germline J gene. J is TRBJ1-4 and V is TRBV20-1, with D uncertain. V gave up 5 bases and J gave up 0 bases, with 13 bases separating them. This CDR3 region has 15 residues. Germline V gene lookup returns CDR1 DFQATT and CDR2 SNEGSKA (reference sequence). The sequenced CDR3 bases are TGCAGTGCTTCCCCCTCAGTTGCAACTAATGAAAAA. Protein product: CSASPSVATNEK. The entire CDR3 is CSASPSVATNEKLFF.

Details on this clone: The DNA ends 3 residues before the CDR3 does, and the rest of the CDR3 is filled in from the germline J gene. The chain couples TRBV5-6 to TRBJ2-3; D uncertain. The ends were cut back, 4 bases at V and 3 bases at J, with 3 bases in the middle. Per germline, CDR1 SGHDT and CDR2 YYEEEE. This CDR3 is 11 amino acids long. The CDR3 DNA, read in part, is TGTGCCAGCAGCCTAACAGATACG. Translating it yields CASSLTDT. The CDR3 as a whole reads CASSLTDTQYF.

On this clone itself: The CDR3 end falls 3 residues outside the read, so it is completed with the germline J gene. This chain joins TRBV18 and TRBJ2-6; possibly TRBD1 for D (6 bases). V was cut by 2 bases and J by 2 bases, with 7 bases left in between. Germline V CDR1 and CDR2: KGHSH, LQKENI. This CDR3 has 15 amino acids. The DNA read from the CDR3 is TGTGCCAGCTCACCAGACAGGCCTGGGGCCAACGTC. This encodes CASSPDRPGANV. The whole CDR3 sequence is CASSPDRPGANVLTF. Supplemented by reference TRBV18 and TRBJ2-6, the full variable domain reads NAGVMQNPRHLVRRRGQEARLRCSPMKGHSHVYWYRQLPEEGLKFMVYLQKENIIDESGMPKERFSAEFPKEGPSILRIQQVVRGDSAAYFCASSPDRPGANVLTFGAGSRLTVL.

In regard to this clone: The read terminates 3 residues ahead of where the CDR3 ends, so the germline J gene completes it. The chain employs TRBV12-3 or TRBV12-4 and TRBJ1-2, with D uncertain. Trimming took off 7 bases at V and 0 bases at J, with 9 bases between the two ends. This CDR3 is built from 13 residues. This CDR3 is CASTLPANYGYTF. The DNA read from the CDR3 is TGTGCCAGCACCCTCCCGGCTAACTATGGC.

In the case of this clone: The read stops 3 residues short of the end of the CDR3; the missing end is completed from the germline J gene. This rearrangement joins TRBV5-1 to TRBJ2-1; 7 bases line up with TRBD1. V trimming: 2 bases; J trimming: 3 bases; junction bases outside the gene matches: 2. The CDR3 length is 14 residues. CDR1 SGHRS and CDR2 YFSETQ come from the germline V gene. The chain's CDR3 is CASSFGTVYNEQFF. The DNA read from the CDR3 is TGCGCCAGCAGCTTCGGGACAGTCTACAATGAG.

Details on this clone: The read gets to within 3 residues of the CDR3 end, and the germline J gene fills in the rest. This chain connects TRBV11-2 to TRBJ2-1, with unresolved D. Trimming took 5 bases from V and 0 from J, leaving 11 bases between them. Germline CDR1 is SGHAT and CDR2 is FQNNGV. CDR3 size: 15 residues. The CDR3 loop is CASSRVGGSYNEQFF. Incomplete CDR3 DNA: TGTGCCAGCAGCCGGGTAGGCGGCTCCTACAATGAG. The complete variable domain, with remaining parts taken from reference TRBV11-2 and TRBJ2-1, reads EAGVAQSPRYKIIEKRQSVAFWCNPISGHATLYWYQQILGQGPKLLIQFQNNGVVDDSQLPKDRFSAERLKGVDSTLKIQPAKLEDSAVYLCASSRVGGSYNEQFFGPGTRLTVL.

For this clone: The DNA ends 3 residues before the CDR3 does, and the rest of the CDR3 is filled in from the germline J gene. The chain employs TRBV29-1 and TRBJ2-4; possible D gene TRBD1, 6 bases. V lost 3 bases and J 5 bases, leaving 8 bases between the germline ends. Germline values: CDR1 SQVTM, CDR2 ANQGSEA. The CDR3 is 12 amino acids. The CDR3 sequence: CSVDAGENIQYF. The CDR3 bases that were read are TGCAGCGTTGACGCAGGGGAAAACATT.

Partial CDR3 DNA: TGTGCCAGTAGTATAGGGCAGGGGGATCTCCAAAACATT. The encoded protein is CASSIGQGDLQNI. The whole CDR3 is CASSIGQGDLQNIQYF. The chain carries TRBV19 and TRBJ2-4; 7 positions agree with TRBD1. Read data end 3 residues before the CDR3 end; the end is taken from the germline J gene. Trimming cost V 1 base and J 5 bases; bases outside gene matches: 8. CDR3 length: 16 amino acids. Germline CDR1 is LNHDA and CDR2 is SQIVND (reference sequence).

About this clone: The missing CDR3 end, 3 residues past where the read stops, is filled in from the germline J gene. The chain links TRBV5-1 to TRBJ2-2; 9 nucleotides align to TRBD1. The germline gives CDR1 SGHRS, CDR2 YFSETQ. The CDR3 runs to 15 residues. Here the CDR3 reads CASSPNRDRVEKLFF. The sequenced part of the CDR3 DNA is TGCGCCAGCAGCCCCAACCGGGACAGGGTTGAAAAG.

The chain's CDR3 is CASTYSGGYSNQPQHF. CDR3 DNA (partial): TGTGCCAGCACTTATTCGGGGGGTTATAGCAATCAGCCC. This chain connects TRBV12-3 or TRBV12-4 to TRBJ1-5; a possible D gene is TRBD1 (5 bases). The read is 3 residues too short to cover the CDR3 end, so that end is filled in from the germline J gene. This CDR3 comprises 16 residues. V was shortened by 7 bases and J by 0 bases, with 16 bases between the two germline ends.

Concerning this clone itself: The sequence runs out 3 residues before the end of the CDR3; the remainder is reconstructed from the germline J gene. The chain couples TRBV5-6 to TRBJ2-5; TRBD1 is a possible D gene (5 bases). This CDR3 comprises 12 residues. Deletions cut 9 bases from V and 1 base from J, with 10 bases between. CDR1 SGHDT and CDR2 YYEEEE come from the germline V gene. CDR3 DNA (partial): TGTGCCACCGGACAACCCCAAGAGACC. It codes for CATGQPQET. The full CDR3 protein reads CATGQPQETQYF.

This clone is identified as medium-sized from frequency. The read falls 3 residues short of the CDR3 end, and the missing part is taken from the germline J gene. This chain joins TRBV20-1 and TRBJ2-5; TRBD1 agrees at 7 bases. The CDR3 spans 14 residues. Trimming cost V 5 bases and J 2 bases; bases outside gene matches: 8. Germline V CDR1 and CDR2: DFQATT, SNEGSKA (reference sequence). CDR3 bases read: TGCAGTGCTCCCCGGACAGGAACACAAGAGACC. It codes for CSAPRTGTQET. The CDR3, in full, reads CSAPRTGTQETQYF.

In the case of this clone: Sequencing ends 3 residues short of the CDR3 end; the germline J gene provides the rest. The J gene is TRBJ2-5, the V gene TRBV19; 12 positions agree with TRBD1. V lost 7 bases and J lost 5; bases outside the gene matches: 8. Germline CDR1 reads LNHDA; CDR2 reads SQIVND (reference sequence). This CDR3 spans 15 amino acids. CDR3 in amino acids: CASNPGTGGRETQYF. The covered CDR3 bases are TGTGCCAGTAACCCCGGGACAGGGGGCAGGGAGACC. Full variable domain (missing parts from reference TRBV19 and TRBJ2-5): DGGITQSPKYLFRKEGQNVTLSCEQNLNHDAMYWYRQDPGQGLRLIYYSQIVNDFQKGDIAEGYSVSREKKESFPLTVTSAQKNPTAFYLCASNPGTGGRETQYFGPGTRLLVL.

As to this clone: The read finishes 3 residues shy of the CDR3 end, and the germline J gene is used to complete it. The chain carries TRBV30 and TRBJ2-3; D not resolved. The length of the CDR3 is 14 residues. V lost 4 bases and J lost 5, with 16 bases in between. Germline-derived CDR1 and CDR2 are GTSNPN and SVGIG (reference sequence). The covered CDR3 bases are TGTGCCTGGAACCGTGGTTCAAACGGAGATACG. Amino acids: CAWNRGSNGDT. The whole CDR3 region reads CAWNRGSNGDTQYF.

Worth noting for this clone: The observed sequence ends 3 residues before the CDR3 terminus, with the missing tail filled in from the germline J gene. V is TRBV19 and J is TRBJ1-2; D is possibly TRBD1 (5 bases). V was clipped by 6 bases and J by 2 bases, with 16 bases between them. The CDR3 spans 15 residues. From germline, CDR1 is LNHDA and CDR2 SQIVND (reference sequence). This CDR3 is CASSLSTGGNYGYTF. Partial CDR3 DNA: TGTGCCAGTAGCCTTTCAACCGGGGGAAACTATGGC.